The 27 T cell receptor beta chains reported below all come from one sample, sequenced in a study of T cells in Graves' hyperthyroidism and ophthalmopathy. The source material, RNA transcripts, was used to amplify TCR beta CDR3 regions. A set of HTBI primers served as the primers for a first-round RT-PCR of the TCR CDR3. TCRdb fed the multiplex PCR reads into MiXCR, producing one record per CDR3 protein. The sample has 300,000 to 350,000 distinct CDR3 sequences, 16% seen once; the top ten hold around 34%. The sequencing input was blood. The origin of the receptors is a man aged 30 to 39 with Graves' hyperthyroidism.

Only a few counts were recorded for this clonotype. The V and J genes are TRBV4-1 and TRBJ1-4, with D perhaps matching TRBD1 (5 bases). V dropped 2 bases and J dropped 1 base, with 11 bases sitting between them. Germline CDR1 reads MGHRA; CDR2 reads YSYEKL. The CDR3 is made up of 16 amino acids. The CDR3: CASSQTGGVTNEKLFF. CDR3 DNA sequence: TGCGCCAGCAGCCAAACTGGGGGAGTAACTAATGAAAAACTGTTTTTT.

Written as DNA, the CDR3 is TGTGCCAGCAGCCCGCCTGGCGGGGGGGCTAACACCGGGGAGCTGTTTTTT. Translated, it gives CASSPPGGGANTGELFF. The chain has TRBV7-3 and TRBJ2-2; 9 nucleotides line up with TRBD2. V trimming: 5 bases; J trimming: 2 bases; junction bases outside the gene matches: 9. The CDR3 totals 17 residues. CDR1 SGHTA and CDR2 FQGTGA come from the germline V gene.

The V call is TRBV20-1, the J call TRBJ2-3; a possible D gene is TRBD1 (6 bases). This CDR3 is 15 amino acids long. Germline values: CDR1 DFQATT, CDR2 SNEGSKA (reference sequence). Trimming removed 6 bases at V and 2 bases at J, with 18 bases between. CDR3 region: CSATPPTGYTDTQYF. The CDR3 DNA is TGCAGTGCCACTCCCCCTACAGGGTACACAGATACGCAGTATTTT.

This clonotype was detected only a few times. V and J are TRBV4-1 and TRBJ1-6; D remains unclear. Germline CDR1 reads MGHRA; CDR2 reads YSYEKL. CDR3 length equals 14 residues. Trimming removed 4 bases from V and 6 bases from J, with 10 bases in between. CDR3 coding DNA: TGCGCCAGCAGCCTAGGAACTCTTAATTCACCCCTCCACTTT. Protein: CASSLGTLNSPLHF.

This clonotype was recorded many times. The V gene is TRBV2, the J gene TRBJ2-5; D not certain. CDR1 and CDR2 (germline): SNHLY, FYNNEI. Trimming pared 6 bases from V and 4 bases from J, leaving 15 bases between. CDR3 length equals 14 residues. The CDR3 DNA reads TGTGCCAGCAGACCAGGAAATTTGGGAGAGACCCAGTACTTC. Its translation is CASRPGNLGETQYF. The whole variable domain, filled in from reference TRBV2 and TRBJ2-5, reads EPEVTQTPSHQVTQMGQEVILRCVPISNHLYFYWYRQILGQKVEFLVSFYNNEISEKSEIFDDQFSVERPDGSNFTLKIRSTKLEDSAMYFCASRPGNLGETQYFGPGTRLLVL.

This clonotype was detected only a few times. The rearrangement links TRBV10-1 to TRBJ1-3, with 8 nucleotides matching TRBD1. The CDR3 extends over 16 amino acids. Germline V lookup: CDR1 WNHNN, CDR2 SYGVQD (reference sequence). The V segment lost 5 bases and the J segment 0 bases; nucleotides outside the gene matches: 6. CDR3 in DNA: TGCGCCAGCAGTTCAGGGGGCCGCCGCTCTGGAAACACCATATATTTT. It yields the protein CASSSGGRRSGNTIYF.

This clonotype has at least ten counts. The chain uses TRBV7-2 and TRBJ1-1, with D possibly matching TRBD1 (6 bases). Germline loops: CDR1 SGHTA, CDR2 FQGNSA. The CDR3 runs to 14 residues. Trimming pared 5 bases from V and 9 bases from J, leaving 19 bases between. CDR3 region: CASSTTLGRGKAFF. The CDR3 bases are TGTGCCAGCAGCACCACCCTCGGGAGGGGGAAAGCTTTCTTT.

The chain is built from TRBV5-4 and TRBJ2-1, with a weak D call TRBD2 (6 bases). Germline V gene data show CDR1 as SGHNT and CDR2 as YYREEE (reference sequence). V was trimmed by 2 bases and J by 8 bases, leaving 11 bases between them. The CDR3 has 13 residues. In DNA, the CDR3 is TGTGCCAGCAGCTTAGGTGGGAGGTATGAGCAGTTCTTC. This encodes CASSLGGRYEQFF.

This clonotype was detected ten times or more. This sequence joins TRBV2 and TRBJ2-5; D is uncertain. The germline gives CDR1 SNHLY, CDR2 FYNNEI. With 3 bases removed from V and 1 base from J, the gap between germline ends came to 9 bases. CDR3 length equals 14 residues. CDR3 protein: CASSDWASQETQYF. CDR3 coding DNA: TGTGCCAGCAGTGATTGGGCTAGCCAAGAGACCCAGTACTTC.

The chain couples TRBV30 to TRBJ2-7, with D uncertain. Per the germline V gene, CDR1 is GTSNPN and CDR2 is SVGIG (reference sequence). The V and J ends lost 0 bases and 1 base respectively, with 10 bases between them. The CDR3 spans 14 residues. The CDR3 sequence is CAWSVKSNSYEQYF. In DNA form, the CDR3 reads TGTGCCTGGAGTGTTAAAAGTAATTCCTACGAGCAGTACTTC. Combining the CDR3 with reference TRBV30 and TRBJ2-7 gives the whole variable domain SQTIHQWPATLVQPVGSPLSLECTVEGTSNPNLYWYRQAAGRGLQLLFYSVGIGQISSEVPQNLSASRPQDRQFILSSKKLLLSDSGFYLCAWSVKSNSYEQYFGPGTRLTVT.

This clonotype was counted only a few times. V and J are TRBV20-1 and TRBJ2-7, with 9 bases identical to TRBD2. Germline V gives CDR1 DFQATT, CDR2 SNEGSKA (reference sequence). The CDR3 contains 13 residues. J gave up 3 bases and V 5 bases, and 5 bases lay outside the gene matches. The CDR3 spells CSAYSGSFYEQYF. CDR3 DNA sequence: TGCAGTGCTTATAGCGGGAGCTTCTACGAGCAGTACTTC.

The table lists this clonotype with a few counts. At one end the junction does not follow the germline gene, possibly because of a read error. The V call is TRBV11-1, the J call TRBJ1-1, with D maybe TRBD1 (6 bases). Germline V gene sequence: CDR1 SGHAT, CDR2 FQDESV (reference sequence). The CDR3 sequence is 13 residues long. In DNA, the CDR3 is TGTGCCGGCAGCCCCCAAGGGGGCACTGAAGCTTTCTTT. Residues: CAGSPQGGTEAFF.

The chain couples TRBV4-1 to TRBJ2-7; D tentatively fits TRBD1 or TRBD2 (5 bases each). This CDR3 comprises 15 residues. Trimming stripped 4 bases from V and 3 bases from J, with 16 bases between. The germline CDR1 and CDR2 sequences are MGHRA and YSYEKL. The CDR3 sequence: CASSPGEQAYYEQYF. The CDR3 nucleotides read TGCGCCAGCAGCCCCGGGGAACAGGCATACTACGAGCAGTACTTC.

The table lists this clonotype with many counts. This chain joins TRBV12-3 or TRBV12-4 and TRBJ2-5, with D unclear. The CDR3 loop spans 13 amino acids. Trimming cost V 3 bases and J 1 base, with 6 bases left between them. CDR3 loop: CASSFLVQETQYF. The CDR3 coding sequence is TGTGCCAGCAGTTTTTTAGTCCAAGAGACCCAGTACTTC.

CDR3 sequence reads: CASSLPYNSPLHF. CDR3 DNA sequence: TGTGCCAGCAGTTTACCCTATAATTCACCCCTCCACTTT. The V and J genes are TRBV27 and TRBJ1-6; unclear D gene. CDR1 MNHEY and CDR2 SMNVEV come from the germline V gene (reference sequence). The CDR3 is made up of 13 amino acids. V was pared by 2 bases and J by 2 bases, with 1 base between.

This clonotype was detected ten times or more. The CDR3 coding sequence is TGCAGTGCTAAATCTAGCGGGACAGAGACCCAGTACTTC. The encoded protein is CSAKSSGTETQYF. V and J are TRBV20-1 and TRBJ2-5; 9 nucleotides agree with TRBD2. V shed 4 bases and J 4 bases; nucleotides not matched to a gene: 4. CDR1 DFQATT and CDR2 SNEGSKA come from the germline V gene (reference sequence). The CDR3 has 13 amino acids.

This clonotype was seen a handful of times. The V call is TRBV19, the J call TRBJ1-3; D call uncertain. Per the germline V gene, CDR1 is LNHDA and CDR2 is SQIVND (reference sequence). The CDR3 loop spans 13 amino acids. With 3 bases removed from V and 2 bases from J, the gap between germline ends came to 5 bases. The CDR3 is CASSIRTGNTIYF. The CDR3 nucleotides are TGTGCCAGTAGTATCCGAACTGGAAACACCATATATTTT.

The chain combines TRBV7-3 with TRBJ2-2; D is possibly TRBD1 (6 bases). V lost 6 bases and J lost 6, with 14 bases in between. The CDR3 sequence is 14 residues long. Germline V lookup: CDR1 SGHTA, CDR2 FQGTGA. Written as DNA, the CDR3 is TGTGCCAGCAGTCTGCACAGGGTTTCCGGGGAGCTGTTTTTT. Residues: CASSLHRVSGELFF.

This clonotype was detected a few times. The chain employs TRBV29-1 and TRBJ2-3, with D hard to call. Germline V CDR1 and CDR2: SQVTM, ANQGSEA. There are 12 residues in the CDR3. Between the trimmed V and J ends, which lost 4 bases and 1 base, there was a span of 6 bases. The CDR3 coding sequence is TGCAGCGTTGCTCCTCGCACAGATACGCAGTATTTT. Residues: CSVAPRTDTQYF.

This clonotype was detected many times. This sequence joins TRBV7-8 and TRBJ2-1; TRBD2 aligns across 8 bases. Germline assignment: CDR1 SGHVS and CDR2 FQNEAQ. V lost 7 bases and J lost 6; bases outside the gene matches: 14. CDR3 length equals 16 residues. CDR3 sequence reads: CASNIAGSFWGNEQFF. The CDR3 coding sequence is TGTGCCAGCAATATAGCGGGATCTTTCTGGGGCAATGAGCAGTTCTTC.

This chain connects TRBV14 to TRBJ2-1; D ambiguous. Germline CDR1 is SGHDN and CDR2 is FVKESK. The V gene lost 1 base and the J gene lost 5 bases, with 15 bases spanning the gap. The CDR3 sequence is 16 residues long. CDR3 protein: CASSQGATERNNEQFF. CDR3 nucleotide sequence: TGTGCCAGCAGCCAAGGGGCGACCGAGCGAAACAATGAGCAGTTCTTC.

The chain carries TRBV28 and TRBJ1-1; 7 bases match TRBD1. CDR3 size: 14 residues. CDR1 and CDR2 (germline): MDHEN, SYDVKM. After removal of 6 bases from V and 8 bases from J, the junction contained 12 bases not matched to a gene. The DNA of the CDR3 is TGTGCCAGCAGCCAGGGCGGGACAGCTACAGAAGCTTTCTTT. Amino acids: CASSQGGTATEAFF.

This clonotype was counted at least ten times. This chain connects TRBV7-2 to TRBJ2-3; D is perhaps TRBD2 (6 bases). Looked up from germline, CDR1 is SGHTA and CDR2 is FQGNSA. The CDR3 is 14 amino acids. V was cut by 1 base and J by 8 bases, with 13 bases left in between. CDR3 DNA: TGTGCCAGCAGCTTAGGGCTAGCGTCTGGTACGCAGTATTTT. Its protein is CASSLGLASGTQYF.

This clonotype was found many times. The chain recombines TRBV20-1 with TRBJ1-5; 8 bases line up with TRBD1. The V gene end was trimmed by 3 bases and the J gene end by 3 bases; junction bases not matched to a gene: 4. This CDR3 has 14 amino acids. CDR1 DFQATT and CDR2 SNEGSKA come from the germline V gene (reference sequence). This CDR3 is CSARTGVNNQPQHF. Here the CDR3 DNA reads TGCAGTGCTAGGACAGGGGTGAACAATCAGCCCCAGCATTTT.

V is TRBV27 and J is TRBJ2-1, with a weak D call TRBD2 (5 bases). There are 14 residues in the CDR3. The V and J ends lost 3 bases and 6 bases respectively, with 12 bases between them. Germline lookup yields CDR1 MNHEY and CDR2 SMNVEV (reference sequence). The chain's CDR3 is CASSFPGLANEQFF. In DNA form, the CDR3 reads TGTGCCAGCAGTTTCCCCGGGCTAGCCAATGAGCAGTTCTTC.

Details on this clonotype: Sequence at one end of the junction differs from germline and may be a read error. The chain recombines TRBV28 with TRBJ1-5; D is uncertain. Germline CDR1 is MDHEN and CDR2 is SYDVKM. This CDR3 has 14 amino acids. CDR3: CASGLQSPNQPQHF. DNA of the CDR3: TGTGCCAGCGGTTTACAGAGTCCCAATCAGCCCCAGCATTTT.

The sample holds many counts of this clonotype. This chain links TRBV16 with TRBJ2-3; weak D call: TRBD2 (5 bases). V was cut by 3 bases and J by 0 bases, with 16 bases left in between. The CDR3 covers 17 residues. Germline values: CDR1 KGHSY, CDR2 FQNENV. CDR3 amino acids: CASSQEELTSSTDTQYF. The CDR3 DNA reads TGTGCCAGCAGCCAGGAGGAGTTGACTTCTAGCACAGATACGCAGTATTTT.